Below are 4 T cell receptor beta chains sequenced from a single sample in a study of T cells in Graves' hyperthyroidism and ophthalmopathy. TCR beta CDR3 region amplification was performed from RNA transcripts. The HTBI set primed first-round TCR CDR3 RT-PCR. A single record per CDR3 protein comes from TCRdb applying MiXCR to the multiplex PCR reads. The profile shows some 500,000 distinct CDR3 sequences, roughly 14% of them singletons. The material sequenced was blood. These receptors originate from a woman aged 18-30 years with Graves' hyperthyroidism.

This clonotype was seen repeatedly, ten times or more. The CDR3 reads CASIPDRLNTEAFF. The CDR3 region has the DNA TGTGCCAGCATCCCGGACAGACTTAACACTGAAGCTTTCTTT. The chain recombines TRBV27 with TRBJ1-1, with D possibly matching TRBD1 (6 bases). The CDR3 runs 14 residues. V was cut by 7 bases and J by 2 bases, with 14 bases left in between. Germline values: CDR1 MNHEY, CDR2 SMNVEV (reference sequence).

This clonotype was observed many times. The chain has TRBV11-3 and TRBJ2-7, with 8 bases that match TRBD2. Trimming at V came to 5 bases and at J to 3 bases, leaving 15 bases not matched to a gene. CDR3 length: 17 residues. Germline lookup yields CDR1 SGHNT and CDR2 YENEEA. The chain's CDR3 is CASSPPSPAGGNYEQYV. CDR3 coding DNA: TGTGCCAGCAGCCCCCCCTCGCCCGCGGGAGGAAACTACGAGCAGTACGTC.

In its sample, this clonotype was seen many times. The chain recombines TRBV24-1 with TRBJ2-1, with a possible D match to TRBD2 (5 bases). CDR1 is KGHDR and CDR2 is SFDVKD in the germline V gene. CDR3 length equals 16 residues. V dropped 0 bases and J dropped 0 bases, with 8 bases sitting between them. CDR3 in amino acids: CATSDLVRDSYNEQFF. CDR3 nucleotide sequence: TGTGCCACCAGTGATTTGGTCCGGGACTCCTACAATGAGCAGTTCTTC.

This clonotype was detected many times. V is TRBV10-3 and J is TRBJ2-1; 10 bases are a match to TRBD1. CDR1 is ENHRY, CDR2 SYGVKD, per germline. Losses at the gene ends were 2 bases for V and 8 bases for J; bases not matched to a gene: 12. There are 17 residues in the CDR3. CDR3 DNA sequence: TGTGCCATCAGTGAGACATCTGCGGACAGGGGGTGGTATGAGCAGTTCTTC. Its protein is CAISETSADRGWYEQFF.